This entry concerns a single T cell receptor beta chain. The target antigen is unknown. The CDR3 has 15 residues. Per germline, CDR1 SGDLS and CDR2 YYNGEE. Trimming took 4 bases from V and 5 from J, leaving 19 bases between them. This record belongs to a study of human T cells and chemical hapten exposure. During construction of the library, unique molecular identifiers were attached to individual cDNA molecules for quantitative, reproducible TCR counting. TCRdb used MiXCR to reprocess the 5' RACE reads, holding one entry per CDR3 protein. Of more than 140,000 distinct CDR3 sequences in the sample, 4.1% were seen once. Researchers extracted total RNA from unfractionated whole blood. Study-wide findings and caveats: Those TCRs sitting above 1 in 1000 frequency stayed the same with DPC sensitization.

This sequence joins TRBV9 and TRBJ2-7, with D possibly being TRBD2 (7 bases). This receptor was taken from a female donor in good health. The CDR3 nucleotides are TGTGCCAGCAGCCCAACGGGGGGCCATGGTGACGAGCAGTACTTC. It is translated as CASSPTGGHGDEQYF.